The T cell receptor beta chain under discussion was sequenced for a study of blood T cell repertoires in COVID-19. At the level of the study: COVID-19 samples collected from the United States, Italy and Spain covered acute and convalescent phases. PBMCs, B-cell-depleted T cells, or T cells were the source of the cDNA or gDNA that made up the material.

Per the original methods: Using reference gene primer amplification, nucleated cell counts were estimated. Clones were read by immunoSEQ multiplex PCR, and TCRdb kept only the in-frame ones, dropping some. That table is the source of V, J and clone size, and D and trimming were worked out from the DNA. In the table there are over 45,000 clones, around 89% of which are singletons. Trimming cost V 1 base and J 7 bases; bases outside gene matches: 6. Per germline, CDR1 LNHNV and CDR2 YYDKDF (reference sequence). This CDR3 comprises 14 residues. The sequencing input was peripheral blood. This TCR was sampled from an older woman with active COVID-19. The rearrangement uses TRBV15 and TRBJ1-2, with TRBD1 matching 7 bases. CDR3 sequence reads: CATSRGRGGRGYTF. The CDR3 DNA follows: TGTGCCACCAGCAGAGGCCGAGGGGGCCGTGGCTACACCTTC. The complete variable domain, with remaining parts taken from reference TRBV15 and TRBJ1-2, reads DAMVIQNPRYQVTQFGKPVTLSCSQTLNHNVMYWYQQKSSQAPKLLFHYYDKDFNNEADTPDNFQSRRPNTSFCFLDIRSPGLGDTAMYLCATSRGRGGRGYTFGSGTRLTVV.